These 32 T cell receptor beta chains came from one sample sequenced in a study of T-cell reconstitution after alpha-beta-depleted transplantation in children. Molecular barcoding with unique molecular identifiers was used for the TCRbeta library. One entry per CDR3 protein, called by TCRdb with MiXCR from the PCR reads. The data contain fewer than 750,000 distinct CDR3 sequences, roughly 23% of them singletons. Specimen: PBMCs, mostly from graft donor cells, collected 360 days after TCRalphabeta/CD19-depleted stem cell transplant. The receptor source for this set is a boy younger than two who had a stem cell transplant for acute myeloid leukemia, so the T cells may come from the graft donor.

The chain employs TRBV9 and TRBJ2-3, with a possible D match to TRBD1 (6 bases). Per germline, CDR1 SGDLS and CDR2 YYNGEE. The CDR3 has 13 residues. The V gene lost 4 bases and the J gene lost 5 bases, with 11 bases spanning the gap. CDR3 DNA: TGTGCCAGCAGCCCCCAGGGGTTAGATACGCAGTATTTT. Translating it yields CASSPQGLDTQYF.

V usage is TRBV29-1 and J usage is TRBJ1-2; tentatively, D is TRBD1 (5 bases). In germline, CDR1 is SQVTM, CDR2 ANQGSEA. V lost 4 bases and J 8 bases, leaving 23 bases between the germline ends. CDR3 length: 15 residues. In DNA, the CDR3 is TGCAGCGTTGGGCCTCGACTACTCCGGGGGGACGGCTACACCTTC. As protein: CSVGPRLLRGDGYTF.

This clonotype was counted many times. This chain's CDR3 is CASSSPFYNEQFF. The DNA for the CDR3 is TGTGCCAGCAGTTCCCCCTTCTACAATGAGCAGTTCTTC. The V and J genes are TRBV12-3 or TRBV12-4 and TRBJ2-1; D unresolved. The CDR3 is made up of 13 amino acids. The V end was cut by 4 bases, the J end by 3 bases, with 7 bases between.

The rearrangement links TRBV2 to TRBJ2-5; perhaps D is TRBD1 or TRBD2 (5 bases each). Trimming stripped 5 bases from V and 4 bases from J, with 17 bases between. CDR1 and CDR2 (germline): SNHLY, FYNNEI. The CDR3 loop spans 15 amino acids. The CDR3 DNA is TGTGCCAGCAGTACTACGAGGGGAATTGGAGAGACCCAGTACTTC. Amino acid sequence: CASSTTRGIGETQYF.

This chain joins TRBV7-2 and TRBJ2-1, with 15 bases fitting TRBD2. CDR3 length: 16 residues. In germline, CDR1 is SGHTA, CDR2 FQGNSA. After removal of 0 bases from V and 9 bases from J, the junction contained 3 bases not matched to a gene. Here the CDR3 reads CASSLAGTSGGTEQFF. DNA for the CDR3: TGTGCCAGCAGCTTAGCGGGGACTAGCGGGGGGACTGAGCAGTTCTTC.

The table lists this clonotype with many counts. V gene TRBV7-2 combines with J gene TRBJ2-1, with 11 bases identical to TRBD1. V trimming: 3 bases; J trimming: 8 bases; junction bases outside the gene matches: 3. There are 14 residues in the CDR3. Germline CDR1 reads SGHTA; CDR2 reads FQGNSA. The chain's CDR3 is CASSLGQGGDEQFF. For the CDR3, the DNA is TGTGCCAGCAGCTTGGGACAGGGGGGCGATGAGCAGTTCTTC.

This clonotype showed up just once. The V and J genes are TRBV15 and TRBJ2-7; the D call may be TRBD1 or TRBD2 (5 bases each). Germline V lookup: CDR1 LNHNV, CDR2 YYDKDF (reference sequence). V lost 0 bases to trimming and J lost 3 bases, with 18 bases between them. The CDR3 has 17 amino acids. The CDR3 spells CATSRDHGTPAHYEQYV. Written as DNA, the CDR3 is TGTGCCACCAGCAGAGATCATGGGACCCCGGCGCACTACGAGCAGTACGTC.

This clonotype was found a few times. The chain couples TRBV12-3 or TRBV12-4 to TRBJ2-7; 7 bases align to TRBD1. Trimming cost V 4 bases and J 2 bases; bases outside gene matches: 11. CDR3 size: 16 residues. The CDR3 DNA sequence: TGTGCCAGCAGTTCATCTCAGACAGGGACGCCCTACGAGCAGTACGTC. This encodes CASSSSQTGTPYEQYV.

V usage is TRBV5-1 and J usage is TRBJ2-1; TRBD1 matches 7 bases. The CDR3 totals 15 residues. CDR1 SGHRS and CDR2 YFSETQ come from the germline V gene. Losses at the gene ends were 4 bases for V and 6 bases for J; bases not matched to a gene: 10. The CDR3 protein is CASSRDSFPSNEQFF. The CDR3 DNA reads TGCGCCAGCAGCCGGGACAGCTTCCCTTCCAATGAGCAGTTCTTC. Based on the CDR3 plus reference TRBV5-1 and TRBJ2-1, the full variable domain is KAGVTQTPRYLIKTRGQQVTLSCSPISGHRSVSWYQQTPGQGLQFLFEYFSETQRNKGNFPGRFSGRQFSNSRSEMNVSTLELGDSALYLCASSRDSFPSNEQFFGPGTRLTVL.

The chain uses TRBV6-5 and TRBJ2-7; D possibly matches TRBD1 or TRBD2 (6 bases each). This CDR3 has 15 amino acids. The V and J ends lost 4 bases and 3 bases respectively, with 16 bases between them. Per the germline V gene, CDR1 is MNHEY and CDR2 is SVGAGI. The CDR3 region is CASSSLGGPIYEQYF. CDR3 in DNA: TGTGCCAGCAGTTCACTGGGGGGCCCCATCTACGAGCAGTACTTC.

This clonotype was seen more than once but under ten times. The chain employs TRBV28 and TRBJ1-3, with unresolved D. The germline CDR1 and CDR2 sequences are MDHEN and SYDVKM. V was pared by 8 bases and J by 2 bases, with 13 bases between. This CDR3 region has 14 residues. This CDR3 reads CASRSREPGNTIYF. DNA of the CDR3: TGTGCCAGCCGCTCGCGGGAACCTGGAAACACCATATATTTT.

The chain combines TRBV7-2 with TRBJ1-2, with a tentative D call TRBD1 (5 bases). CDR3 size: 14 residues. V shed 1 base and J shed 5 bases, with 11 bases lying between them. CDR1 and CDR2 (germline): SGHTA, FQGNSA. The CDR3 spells CASSLEAKGYGYTF. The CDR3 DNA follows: TGTGCCAGCAGCTTAGAGGCCAAGGGGTATGGCTACACCTTC.

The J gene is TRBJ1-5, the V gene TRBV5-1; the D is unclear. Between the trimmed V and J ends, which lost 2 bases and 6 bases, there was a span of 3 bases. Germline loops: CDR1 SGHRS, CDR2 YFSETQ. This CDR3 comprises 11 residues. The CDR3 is CASSLRQPQHF. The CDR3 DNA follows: TGCGCCAGCAGCTTACGTCAGCCCCAGCATTTT.

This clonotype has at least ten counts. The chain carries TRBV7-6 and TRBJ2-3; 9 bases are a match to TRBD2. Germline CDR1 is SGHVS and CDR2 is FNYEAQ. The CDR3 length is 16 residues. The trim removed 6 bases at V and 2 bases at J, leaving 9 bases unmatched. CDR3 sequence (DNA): TGTGCCAGCAGAGCAGGCGGCGGGGGGGCCACAGATACGCAGTATTTT. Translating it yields CASRAGGGGATDTQYF.

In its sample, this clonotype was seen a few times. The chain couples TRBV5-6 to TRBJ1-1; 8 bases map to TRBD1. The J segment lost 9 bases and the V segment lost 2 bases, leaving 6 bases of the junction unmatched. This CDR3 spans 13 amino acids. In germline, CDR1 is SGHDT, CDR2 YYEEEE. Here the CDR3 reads CASSFVDREQAFF. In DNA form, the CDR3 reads TGTGCCAGCAGCTTCGTGGACAGGGAGCAAGCTTTCTTT.

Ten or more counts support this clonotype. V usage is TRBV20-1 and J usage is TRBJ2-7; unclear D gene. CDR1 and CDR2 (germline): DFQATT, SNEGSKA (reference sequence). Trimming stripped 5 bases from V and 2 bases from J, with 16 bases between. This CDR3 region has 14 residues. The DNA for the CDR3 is TGCAGTGCTGGAAGATCGGGTTTCGCCTACGAGCAGTACTTC. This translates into CSAGRSGFAYEQYF.

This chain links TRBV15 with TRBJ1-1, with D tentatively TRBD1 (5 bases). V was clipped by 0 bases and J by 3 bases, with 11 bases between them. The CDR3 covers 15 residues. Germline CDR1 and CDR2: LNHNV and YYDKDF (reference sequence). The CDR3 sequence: CATSRESTGDTEAFF. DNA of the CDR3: TGTGCCACCAGCAGAGAGAGCACAGGAGACACTGAAGCTTTCTTT.

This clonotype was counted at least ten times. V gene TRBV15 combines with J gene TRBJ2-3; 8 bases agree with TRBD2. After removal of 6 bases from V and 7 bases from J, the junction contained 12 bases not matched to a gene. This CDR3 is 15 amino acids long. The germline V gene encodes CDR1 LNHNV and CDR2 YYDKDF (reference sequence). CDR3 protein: CATRASGTSLHTQYF. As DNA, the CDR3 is TGTGCCACCAGGGCATCCGGGACTAGTCTGCATACGCAGTATTTT.

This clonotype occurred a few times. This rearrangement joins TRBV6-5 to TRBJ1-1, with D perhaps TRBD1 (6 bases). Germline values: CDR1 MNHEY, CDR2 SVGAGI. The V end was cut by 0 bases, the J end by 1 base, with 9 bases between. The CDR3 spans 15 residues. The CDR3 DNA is TGTGCCAGCAGTTACTCAGGGACATCGAACACTGAAGCTTTCTTT. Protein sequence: CASSYSGTSNTEAFF.

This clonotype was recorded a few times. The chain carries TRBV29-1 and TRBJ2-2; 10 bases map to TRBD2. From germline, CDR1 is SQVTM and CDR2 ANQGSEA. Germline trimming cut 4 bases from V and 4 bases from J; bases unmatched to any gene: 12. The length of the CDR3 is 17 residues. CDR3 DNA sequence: TGCAGCGTTGGGGGGAGGGGACTAGCGATTGGCACCGGGGAGCTGTTTTTT. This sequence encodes CSVGGRGLAIGTGELFF.

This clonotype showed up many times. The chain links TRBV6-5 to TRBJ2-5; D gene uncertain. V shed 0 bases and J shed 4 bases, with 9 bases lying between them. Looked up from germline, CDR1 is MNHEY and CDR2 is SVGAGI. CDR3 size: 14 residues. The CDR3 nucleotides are TGTGCCAGCAGTTACTCGAAACACTTAGAGACCCAGTACTTC. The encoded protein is CASSYSKHLETQYF.

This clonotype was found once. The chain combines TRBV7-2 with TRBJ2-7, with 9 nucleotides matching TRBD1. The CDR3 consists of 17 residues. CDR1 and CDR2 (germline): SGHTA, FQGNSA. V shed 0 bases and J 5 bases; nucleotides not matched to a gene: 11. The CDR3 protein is CASSLAWSGDRAHEQYF. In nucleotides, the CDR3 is TGTGCCAGCAGCTTAGCTTGGAGTGGGGACAGGGCCCACGAGCAGTACTTC.

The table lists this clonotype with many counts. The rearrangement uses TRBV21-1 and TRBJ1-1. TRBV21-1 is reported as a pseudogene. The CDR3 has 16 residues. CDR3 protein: CASSKKGGWANTEAFF. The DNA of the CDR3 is TGTGCCAGCAGCAAAAAAGGCGGCTGGGCGAACACTGAAGCTTTCTTT.

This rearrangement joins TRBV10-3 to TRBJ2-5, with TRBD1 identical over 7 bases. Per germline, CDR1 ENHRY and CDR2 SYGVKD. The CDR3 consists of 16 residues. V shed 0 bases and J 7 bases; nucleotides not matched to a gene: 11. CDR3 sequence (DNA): TGTGCCATCAGTGAGTCGACAGGGTCGGCCCAGGGGACCCAGTACTTC. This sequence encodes CAISESTGSAQGTQYF.

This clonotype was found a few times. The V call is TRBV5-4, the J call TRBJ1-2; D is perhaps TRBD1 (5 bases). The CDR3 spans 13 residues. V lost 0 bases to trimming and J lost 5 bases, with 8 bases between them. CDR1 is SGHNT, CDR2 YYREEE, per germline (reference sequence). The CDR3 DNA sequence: TGTGCCAGCAGCTTGGGCAGGGAATATGGCTACACCTTC. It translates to CASSLGREYGYTF.

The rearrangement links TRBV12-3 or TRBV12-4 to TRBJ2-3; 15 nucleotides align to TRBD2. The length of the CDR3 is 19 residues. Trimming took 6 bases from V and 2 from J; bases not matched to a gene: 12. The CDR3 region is CASSPGLAGGVFNTDTQYF. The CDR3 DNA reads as TGTGCCAGCAGCCCCGGACTAGCGGGGGGGGTCTTCAACACAGATACGCAGTATTTT.

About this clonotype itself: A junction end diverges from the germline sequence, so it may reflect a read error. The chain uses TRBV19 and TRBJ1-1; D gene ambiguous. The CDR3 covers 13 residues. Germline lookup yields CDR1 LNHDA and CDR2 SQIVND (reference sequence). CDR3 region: CASSPNRNAEAFF. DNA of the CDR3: TGTGCCAGTAGTCCGAACCGGAACGCTGAAGCTTTCTTT.

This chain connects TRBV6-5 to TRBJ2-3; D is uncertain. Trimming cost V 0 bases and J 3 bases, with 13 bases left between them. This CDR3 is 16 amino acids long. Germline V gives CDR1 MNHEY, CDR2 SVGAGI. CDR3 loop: CASSYSIRGRTDTQYF. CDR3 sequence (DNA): TGTGCCAGCAGTTACTCGATTCGCGGCCGTACAGATACGCAGTATTTT.

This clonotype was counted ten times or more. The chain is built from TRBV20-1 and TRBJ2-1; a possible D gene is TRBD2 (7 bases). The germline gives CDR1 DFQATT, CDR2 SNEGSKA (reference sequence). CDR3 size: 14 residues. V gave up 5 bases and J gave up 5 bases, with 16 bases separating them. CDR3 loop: CSAPTGRGDNEQFF. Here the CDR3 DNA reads TGCAGTGCTCCCACAGGGAGGGGGGACAATGAGCAGTTCTTC.

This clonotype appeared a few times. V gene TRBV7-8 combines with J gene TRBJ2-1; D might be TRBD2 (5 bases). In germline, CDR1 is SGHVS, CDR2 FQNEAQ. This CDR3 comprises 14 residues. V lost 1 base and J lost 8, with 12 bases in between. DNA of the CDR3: TGTGCCAGCAGCTTAGAGTTCGGGGTCTATGAGCAGTTCTTC. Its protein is CASSLEFGVYEQFF.

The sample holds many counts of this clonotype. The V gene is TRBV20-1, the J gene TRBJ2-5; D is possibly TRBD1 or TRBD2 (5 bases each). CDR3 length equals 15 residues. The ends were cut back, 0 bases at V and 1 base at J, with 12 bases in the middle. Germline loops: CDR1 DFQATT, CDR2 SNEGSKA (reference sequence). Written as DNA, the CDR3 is TGCAGTGCTAGAGATCCCTGGGGGTCCCAAGAGACCCAGTACTTC. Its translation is CSARDPWGSQETQYF.

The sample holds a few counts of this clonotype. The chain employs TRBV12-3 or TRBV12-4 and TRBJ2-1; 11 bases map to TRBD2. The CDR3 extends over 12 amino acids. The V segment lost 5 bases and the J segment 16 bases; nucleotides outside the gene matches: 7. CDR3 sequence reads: CASSSSGGADFF. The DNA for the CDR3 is TGTGCCAGCAGTAGTAGCGGGGGGGCCGATTTCTTC.